A single sample gave rise to the 4 T cell receptor beta chains below, sequenced in a study of Ad26.COV2.S vaccination and SARS-CoV-2 variants. Treatment indicated: around 19 received Ad26.COV2.S at low or high dose, single or two shots; 5 received placebo; per-sample allocation not given. At day 63 after the first vaccine or placebo injection, samples were drawn. Method: immunoSEQ multiplex PCR; TCRdb's copy keeps in-frame clones and lacks some. The data hold about 330,000 clones, with roughly 90% observed a single time. The source was peripheral blood, collected in a trial of Ad26.COV2.S vaccine versus placebo. The receptor source for this set is a person between 18 and 65 years old who received the Ad26.COV2.S COVID-19 vaccine or a placebo.

To note about this clone: Other DNA sequences in this specimen translate into the identical CDR3. The CDR3 nucleotides are TGTGCCAGCTCACCGGGGTCGAATGAAAAACTGTTTTTT. Amino acids: CASSPGSNEKLFF. The gene calls are TRBV18 and TRBJ1-4, with D unclear. The CDR3 is 13 amino acids. Looked up from germline, CDR1 is KGHSH and CDR2 is LQKENI. V lost 3 bases and J lost 5, with 7 bases in between. The whole variable domain, remainder taken from reference TRBV18 and TRBJ1-4, is NAGVMQNPRHLVRRRGQEARLRCSPMKGHSHVYWYRQLPEEGLKFMVYLQKENIIDESGMPKERFSAEFPKEGPSILRIQQVVRGDSAAYFCASSPGSNEKLFFGSGTQLSVL.

This chain joins TRBV19 and TRBJ1-2, with 7 positions matching TRBD1. Germline V gives CDR1 LNHDA, CDR2 SQIVND (reference sequence). The CDR3 contains 10 residues. CDR3 sequence: CATGSYGYTF. Here the CDR3 DNA reads TGTGCGACAGGGAGCTATGGCTACACCTTC.

This sequence joins TRBV12-5 and TRBJ1-2, with D unresolved. The V end was cut by 4 bases, the J end by 4 bases, with 19 bases between. CDR3 length equals 16 residues. The germline V gene encodes CDR1 LGHNT and CDR2 FRNRAP. CDR3 protein: CASGWLTGTTTYGYTF. In DNA form, the CDR3 reads TGTGCTAGTGGTTGGCTGACGGGTACCACGACCTATGGCTACACCTTC. Using reference TRBV12-5 and TRBJ1-2 for the parts outside the CDR3, the full variable domain is DARVTQTPRHKVTEMGQEVTMRCQPILGHNTVFWYRQTMMQGLELLAYFRNRAPLDDSGMPKDRFSAEMPDATLATLKIQPSEPRDSAVYFCASGWLTGTTTYGYTFGSGTRLTVV.

V is TRBV3-1 (or the pseudogene TRBV3-2) and J is TRBJ2-7, with D unresolved. Between the trimmed V and J ends, which lost 4 bases and 3 bases, there was a span of 13 bases. CDR1 LGHDT and CDR2 YNNKEL come from the germline V gene (reference sequence). CDR3 length: 14 amino acids. The CDR3 DNA sequence: TGTGCCAGCAGCCTAGGGCTCGCGGACTACGAGCAGTACTTC. Its translation is CASSLGLADYEQYF.